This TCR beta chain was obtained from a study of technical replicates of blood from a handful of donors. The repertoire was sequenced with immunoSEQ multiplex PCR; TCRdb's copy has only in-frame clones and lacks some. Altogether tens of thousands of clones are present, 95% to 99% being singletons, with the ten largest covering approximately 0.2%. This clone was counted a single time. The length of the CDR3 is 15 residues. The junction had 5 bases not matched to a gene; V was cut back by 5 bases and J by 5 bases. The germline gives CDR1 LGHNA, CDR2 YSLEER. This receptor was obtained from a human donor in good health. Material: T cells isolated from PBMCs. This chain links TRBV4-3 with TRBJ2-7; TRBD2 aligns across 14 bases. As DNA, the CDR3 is TGCGCCAGCAGCGAGACTAGCGGGAGGGCTCACGAGCAGTACTTC. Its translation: CASSETSGRAHEQYF.